This T cell receptor (beta chain) was profiled in a study of blood T cell repertoires in COVID-19 (dated by TCRdb to the early 2020s). With respect to the entire study: Samples from collaborators originated in the United States, Italy and Spain and spanned both the acute and convalescent phases of COVID-19. The material from the prospective study consisted of cDNA or gDNA derived from T cells, B-cell-depleted T cells, or PBMCs. The dataset comprised deeply sampled blood TCRbeta repertoires from subjects exposed to, actively infected with, or recovered from COVID-19. The repertoires were released in a freely available public database intended as a resource for research on the immune response to SARS-CoV-2. Samples were obtained from the ongoing ImmuneRACE study (first 160 participants) and from 950 to 1,500 subjects provided by 6 global collaborators. A de-identified subject ID, COVID-19 status, age in years and sex were almost always included in the sample metadata. Where HLA class I and class II types were available, the types were taken from metadata supplied by the sample provider, not from assay-based typing. The investigation overall reported the following: Clinical and demographic metadata were provided uncurated, with the amount varying by source and participant.

From its cysteine to its phenylalanine, the CDR3 spans 16 amino acids. Of the read, only the CDR3 DNA is kept; its 48 bases are in frame from base 1. CDR1 and CDR2, per the germline V gene, are SGDLS and YYNGEE. The germline V end is reduced by 0 bases and the J end by 2 bases; junction bases left unmatched: 2. TCRbeta CDR3 regions were amplified from genomic DNA by means of the immunoSEQ Assay, a bias-controlled multiplex PCR. The authors processed their data as follows. The number of nucleated cells in each sample was estimated from the amplification of reference gene primers within the assay. Sequence reads were collapsed and filtered to measure the absolute abundance of every unique TCRbeta CDR3 rearrangement. For each sample, productive Simpson clonality was calculated by taking the square root of Simpson's diversity index across productive rearrangements. This is the immuneACCESS table as TCRdb keeps it, with only in-frame sequences that have V and J called. A part of the clones is gone; compared with another copy, unresolved V genes explain less than half, and the rest is unexplained. The D gene and trimming were derived from the DNA, and the V and J assignments and clone size from that table. The table for this sample lists about 200,000 clones; roughly 87% of them were counted only once. The ten largest clones capture less than 9.5% of the sample.

One collaborating source in Seattle enrolled patients during active infection and followed them longitudinally through the course of disease. Whole blood was collected in K2EDTA tubes by collaborating institutions according to the institutions' own protocols. For TCRbeta analysis, collaborators shipped samples as frozen whole blood, isolated PBMCs, or DNA extracted from either of those sample types. Comment on this clone: Its antigen is currently not known. No base quality information exists; no much larger clone differs at one position. Other DNA sequences in the same sample also yield this CDR3.

The TCR sequence derives from a woman aged 55 to 70 with COVID-19, enrolled during active disease. Specimen: peripheral blood. This chain is built from TRBV9 and TRBJ2-5; 12 middle bases align to TRBD2. This receptor has the CDR3 CASSVGLAGGQETQYF. The sequenced DNA: TGTGCCAGCAGCGTAGGGCTAGCGGGGGGGCAAGAGACCCAGTACTTC.